The entry below gives a single T cell receptor beta chain sequence along with its context. Its antigen is still unknown. Relative to the germline gene, one junction end is altered; a read error may explain this. The length of the CDR3 is 15 residues. The germline CDR1 and CDR2 sequences are SGHRS and YFSETQ. PCR was performed a second time for about 7 to 11 cycles using a sample-barcoded 5' primer and a J-beta primer mix. In TCRdb, the 5' RACE reads were re-called with MiXCR into one record per CDR3 protein. Seen here are about 1,800,000 distinct CDR3 sequences, about 30% observed once, and the top ten hold over 7%. This sample is drawn from a study of blood T cells in healthy people across ages. Notes on the study in general: The study lacked donor CMV status, which possibly confounded expanded clonotype changes.

The V gene is TRBV5-1, the J gene TRBJ2-7, with 7 bases that match TRBD2. The material sequenced was blood. This clonotype was obtained from a woman in her twenties or thirties in good health. CDR3 amino acids: CTSSGRRGGDYEQYF. CDR3 DNA sequence: TGCACCAGCAGCGGCAGGAGGGGAGGGGACTACGAGCAGTACTTC.